A selection of T cell receptor beta chains follows, all from one sample in a study of pediatric ulcerative colitis. Repertoires were generated with immunoSEQ multiplex PCR, while TCRdb's copy carries only in-frame clones and drops some. The sample yields around 16,000 clones, nearly 80% seen once. The sample was gut tissue. These receptors came from a boy aged 10-17 years who was a control in a study of pediatric ulcerative colitis. Both conserved end residues are part of each CDR3. Fields, in order: CDR3 protein, CDR3 DNA, CDR3 length, V gene, clone size, D gene, J gene. A D gene is named only where the DNA matches it firmly. Clone size is shown for a subset of rows, as once, few, many or a class of expanded clone.

CDR3: CASSMRGLSSGELFF; DNA: TGTGCCAGTAGTATGAGGGGGCTCTCGTCCGGGGAGCTGTTTTTT; length: 15; V: TRBV19; size: -; D: TRBD1; J: TRBJ2-2
CDR3: CASSLGGGSWNEQFF; DNA: TGTGCCAGCAGTCTTGGTGGCGGGAGCTGGAATGAGCAGTTCTTC; length: 15; V: TRBV28; size: -; D: TRBD2; J: TRBJ2-1
CDR3: CASRGLMNTEAFF; DNA: TGTGCCAGCAGGGGACTTATGAACACTGAAGCTTTCTTT; length: 13; V: TRBV6-6; size: -; D: -; J: TRBJ1-1
CDR3: CASSLVVGPPTDTQYF; DNA: TGTGCCAGCAGCTTGGTCGTGGGCCCACCCACAGATACGCAGTATTTT; length: 16; V: TRBV5-6; size: -; D: -; J: TRBJ2-3
CDR3: CASSYSQGMDYGYTF; DNA: TGTGCCAGCAGTTACTCCCAGGGTATGGACTATGGCTACACCTTC; length: 15; V: TRBV6-6; size: -; D: -; J: TRBJ1-2
CDR3: CASSDSGWNTEAFF; DNA: TGTGCCAGCAGTGATTCCGGATGGAACACTGAAGCTTTCTTT; length: 14; V: TRBV2; size: -; D: -; J: TRBJ1-1
CDR3: CSADKGDGYTF; DNA: TGCAGTGCAGATAAGGGAGATGGCTACACCTTC; length: 11; V: TRBV20-1; size: -; D: -; J: TRBJ1-2
CDR3: CASSLQGPTEAFF; DNA: TGTGCCAGTAGTTTGCAGGGGCCCACTGAAGCTTTCTTT; length: 13; V: TRBV19; size: -; D: -; J: TRBJ1-1
CDR3: CASSLGGLQGPGNTIYF; DNA: TGTGCCAGCAGCTTAGGGGGCTTACAGGGTCCTGGAAACACCATATATTTT; length: 17; V: TRBV7-3; size: few; D: -; J: TRBJ1-3
CDR3: CASSPGQGAHYGYTF; DNA: TGTGCCAGCAGCCCGGGACAGGGGGCTCACTATGGCTACACCTTC; length: 15; V: TRBV7-2; size: -; D: TRBD1; J: TRBJ1-2
CDR3: CASSIQEGQPQHF; DNA: TGTGCCAGTAGTATACAGGAAGGTCAGCCCCAGCATTTT; length: 13; V: TRBV19; size: -; D: -; J: TRBJ1-5
CDR3: CASSLAIATNEKLFF; DNA: TGTGCCAGCAGCTTAGCCATTGCAACTAATGAAAAACTGTTTTTT; length: 15; V: TRBV7-9; size: -; D: -; J: TRBJ1-4
CDR3: CASSPGYDESTDTQYF; DNA: TGTGCCAGCTCACCAGGGTACGATGAAAGCACAGATACGCAGTATTTT; length: 16; V: TRBV18; size: -; D: -; J: TRBJ2-3
CDR3: CASSPSGGNTIYF; DNA: TGTGCCAGCAGCCCCTCGGGAGGAAACACCATATATTTT; length: 13; V: TRBV27; size: -; D: -; J: TRBJ1-3
CDR3: CASSPRLADTDTQYF; DNA: TGTGCCAGCAGCCCCCGACTAGCGGACACAGATACGCAGTATTTT; length: 15; V: TRBV7-3; size: -; D: TRBD2; J: TRBJ2-3
CDR3: CASSEGWAGTQYF; DNA: TGCGCCAGCAGTGAAGGGTGGGCGGGGACCCAGTACTTC; length: 13; V: TRBV10-2; size: -; D: -; J: TRBJ2-5
CDR3: CASSFGRGPTYPQHF; DNA: TGTGCCAGCAGTTTCGGCAGGGGGCCCACGTATCCCCAGCATTTT; length: 15; V: TRBV28; size: -; D: TRBD1; J: TRBJ1-5
CDR3: CASSIHSEEQYF; DNA: TGTGCCAGTAGTATCCACTCGGAGGAGCAGTACTTC; length: 12; V: TRBV19; size: -; D: -; J: TRBJ2-7
CDR3: CASSLDQASGRETQYF; DNA: TGTGCCAGCAGCTTAGATCAGGCTAGCGGGAGAGAGACCCAGTACTTC; length: 16; V: TRBV11-3; size: -; D: TRBD2; J: TRBJ2-5
CDR3: CSVKGLAPEQFF; DNA: TGCAGCGTTAAGGGACTAGCGCCTGAGCAGTTCTTC; length: 12; V: TRBV29-1; size: -; D: TRBD2; J: TRBJ2-1
CDR3: CASSLGWSSYNEQFF; DNA: TGTGCCAGCAGCTTAGGCTGGAGCTCCTACAATGAGCAGTTCTTC; length: 15; V: TRBV7-2; size: few; D: -; J: TRBJ2-1
CDR3: CASTEGHTMNTEAFF; DNA: TGTGCCAGCACCGAGGGACACACGATGAACACTGAAGCTTTCTTT; length: 15; V: TRBV6-6; size: few; D: -; J: TRBJ1-1
CDR3: CASSYPSGRGLNEQFF; DNA: TGTGCCAGCAGTTACCCTAGCGGGAGAGGGCTAAATGAGCAGTTCTTC; length: 16; V: TRBV6-6; size: -; D: TRBD2; J: TRBJ2-1
CDR3: CASSVGRIRRNQPQHF; DNA: TGTGCCAGCAGCGTAGGTAGGATACGCCGCAATCAGCCCCAGCATTTT; length: 16; V: TRBV9; size: -; D: -; J: TRBJ1-5
CDR3: CASSSTDRPTEAFF; DNA: TGTGCCAGCAGTTCCACCGATCGCCCCACTGAAGCTTTCTTT; length: 14; V: TRBV28; size: -; D: -; J: TRBJ1-1
CDR3: CASSLMASGGIYNEQFF; DNA: TGTGCCAGCAGCCTGATGGCTAGCGGGGGGATATACAATGAGCAGTTCTTC; length: 17; V: TRBV5-4; size: -; D: TRBD2; J: TRBJ2-1
CDR3: CASRSQGPYNEQFF; DNA: TGTGCCAGCCGATCACAGGGACCCTACAATGAGCAGTTCTTC; length: 14; V: TRBV25-1; size: -; D: -; J: TRBJ2-1
CDR3: CSVLTSVGIGKNIQYF; DNA: TGCAGCGTGCTAACCTCCGTCGGGATCGGCAAAAACATTCAGTACTTC; length: 16; V: TRBV29-1; size: -; D: -; J: TRBJ2-4
CDR3: CASSAFRSNTEAFF; DNA: TGTGCCAGCAGCGCTTTTCGCTCGAACACTGAAGCTTTCTTT; length: 14; V: TRBV7-9; size: once; D: -; J: TRBJ1-1
CDR3: CASSVRDVAPGYTF; DNA: TGTGCCAGCAGCGTCCGGGACGTCGCCCCTGGCTACACCTTC; length: 14; V: TRBV7-2; size: -; D: -; J: TRBJ1-2
CDR3: CASSSPGGRATQYF; DNA: TGTGCCAGCAGCTCTCCCGGGGGCCGGGCTACGCAGTATTTT; length: 14; V: TRBV7-9; size: -; D: -; J: TRBJ2-3
CDR3: CASSSGQGVETQYF; DNA: TGTGCCAGCAGCTCCGGACAGGGGGTAGAGACCCAGTACTTC; length: 14; V: TRBV7-8; size: -; D: TRBD1; J: TRBJ2-5
CDR3: CASAGTDQPQHF; DNA: TGCGCCAGCGCCGGGACAGATCAGCCCCAGCATTTT; length: 12; V: TRBV10-2; size: few; D: TRBD1; J: TRBJ1-5
CDR3: CATTTTDSYSSGANVLTF; DNA: TGTGCCACCACCACAACGGACAGTTATAGCTCTGGGGCCAACGTCCTGACTTTC; length: 18; V: TRBV15; size: -; D: -; J: TRBJ2-6
CDR3: CASSFFSPFTGQGGTEAFF; DNA: TGTGCCAGCAGTTTCTTTTCCCCTTTTACGGGACAGGGAGGGACTGAAGCTTTCTTT; length: 19; V: TRBV27; size: -; D: TRBD1; J: TRBJ1-1
CDR3: CASSLESSRPGYGYTF; DNA: TGTGCCAGCAGCTTAGAATCGTCCAGGCCGGGATATGGCTACACCTTC; length: 16; V: TRBV11-1; size: -; D: -; J: TRBJ1-2
CDR3: CASSFRLDTQYF; DNA: TGTGCCAGCAGTTTCAGGTTGGATACGCAGTATTTT; length: 12; V: TRBV27; size: -; D: -; J: TRBJ2-3
CDR3: CASTDSWGNSPLHF; DNA: TGTGCCAGCACTGATTCTTGGGGTAATTCACCCCTCCACTTT; length: 14; V: TRBV7-3; size: -; D: -; J: TRBJ1-6
CDR3: CAWGRQWDEQYF; DNA: TGTGCCTGGGGTAGACAGTGGGACGAGCAGTACTTC; length: 12; V: TRBV30; size: -; D: -; J: TRBJ2-7
CDR3: CASSPYSLGRETQYF; DNA: TGTGCCAGCAGCCCCTACTCACTAGGTCGGGAGACCCAGTACTTC; length: 15; V: TRBV7-8; size: -; D: -; J: TRBJ2-5
CDR3: CASSLGQGGEKLFF; DNA: TGTGCCAGCAGCTTGGGACAGGGAGGTGAAAAACTGTTTTTT; length: 14; V: TRBV7-9; size: -; D: TRBD1; J: TRBJ1-4
CDR3: CAWSVRGTEAFF; DNA: TGTGCCTGGAGTGTACGGGGCACTGAAGCTTTCTTT; length: 12; V: TRBV30; size: -; D: -; J: TRBJ1-1
CDR3: CASSAGNADTQYF; DNA: TGTGCCAGCAGCGCGGGTAACGCAGATACGCAGTATTTT; length: 13; V: TRBV7-2; size: -; D: -; J: TRBJ2-3
CDR3: CASSLGQGGYNEQFF; DNA: TGTGCCAGCAGCCTCGGACAGGGAGGGTACAATGAGCAGTTCTTC; length: 15; V: TRBV11-2; size: -; D: -; J: TRBJ2-1
CDR3: CASSLILRTSYPGELFF; DNA: TGTGCCAGTAGTTTAATTTTGAGGACTAGTTATCCCGGGGAGCTGTTTTTT; length: 17; V: TRBV19; size: -; D: TRBD2; J: TRBJ2-2
CDR3: CASSLYPTLTGTSGSTDTQYF; DNA: TGTGCCAGCAGCTTATACCCGACCTTAACCGGGACTAGCGGGAGCACAGATACGCAGTATTTT; length: 21; V: TRBV7-3; size: once; D: TRBD2; J: TRBJ2-3
CDR3: CASSLASGTGNEKLFF; DNA: TGCGCCAGCAGCCTGGCCTCCGGGACAGGAAATGAAAAACTGTTTTTT; length: 16; V: TRBV5-1; size: -; D: TRBD1; J: TRBJ1-4
CDR3: CASSLGGSGNTIYF; DNA: TGTGCCAGCAGCTTAGGGGGCTCTGGAAACACCATATATTTT; length: 14; V: TRBV11-2; size: few; D: -; J: TRBJ1-3
CDR3: CASSQELAIPHEQYF; DNA: TGTGCCAGCAGCCAAGAACTAGCGATCCCTCACGAGCAGTACTTC; length: 15; V: TRBV14; size: -; D: TRBD2; J: TRBJ2-7
CDR3: CASSSDNTGELFF; DNA: TGTGCCAGCAGCTCCGACAACACCGGGGAGCTGTTTTTT; length: 13; V: TRBV7-2; size: once; D: -; J: TRBJ2-2
CDR3: CASSQTGNEDGYTF; DNA: TGTGCCAGCAGCCAGACAGGGAACGAGGATGGCTACACCTTC; length: 14; V: TRBV2; size: -; D: TRBD1; J: TRBJ1-2